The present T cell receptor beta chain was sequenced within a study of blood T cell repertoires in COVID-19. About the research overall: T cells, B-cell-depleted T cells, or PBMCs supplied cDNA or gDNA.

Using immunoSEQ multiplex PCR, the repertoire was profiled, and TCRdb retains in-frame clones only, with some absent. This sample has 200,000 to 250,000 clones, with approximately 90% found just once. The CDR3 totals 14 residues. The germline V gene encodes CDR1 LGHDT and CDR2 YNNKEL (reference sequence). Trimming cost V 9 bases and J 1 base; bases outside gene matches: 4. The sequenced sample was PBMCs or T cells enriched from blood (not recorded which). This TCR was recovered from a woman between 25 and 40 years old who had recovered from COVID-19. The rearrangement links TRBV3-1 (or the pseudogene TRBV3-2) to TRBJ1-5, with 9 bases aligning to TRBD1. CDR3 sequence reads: CASPGQGSNQPQHF. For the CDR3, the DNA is TGTGCCAGTCCGGGACAGGGAAGCAATCAGCCCCAGCATTTT.